The present entry profiles one T cell receptor (beta chain) with its context. The data were taken from a study of blood T cell repertoires in COVID-19. Original processing notes: Cell counts per sample came from amplifying reference gene primers. The protocol was immunoSEQ multiplex PCR, while the TCRdb copy is restricted to in-frame clones and leaves out a portion. Clone size and the V and J calls come from that table; the DNA yielded D and trimming. Among 200,000 to 250,000 clones, about 83% were seen once, and the ten largest hold 6.5% to 9%. With 2 bases clipped from V and 11 bases from J, the junction kept 12 bases outside the gene matches. Germline V gene data show CDR1 as SNHLY and CDR2 as FYNNEI. CDR3 size: 14 residues.

The V call is TRBV2, the J call TRBJ2-7, with TRBD2 identical over 7 bases. The sequence came from a woman aged 45-60 years with acute or convalescent COVID-19. The sequencing input was peripheral blood. The CDR3 region is CASSEHRLAEREYF. The CDR3 bases are TGTGCCAGCAGTGAACATAGACTAGCTGAACGGGAGTACTTC.